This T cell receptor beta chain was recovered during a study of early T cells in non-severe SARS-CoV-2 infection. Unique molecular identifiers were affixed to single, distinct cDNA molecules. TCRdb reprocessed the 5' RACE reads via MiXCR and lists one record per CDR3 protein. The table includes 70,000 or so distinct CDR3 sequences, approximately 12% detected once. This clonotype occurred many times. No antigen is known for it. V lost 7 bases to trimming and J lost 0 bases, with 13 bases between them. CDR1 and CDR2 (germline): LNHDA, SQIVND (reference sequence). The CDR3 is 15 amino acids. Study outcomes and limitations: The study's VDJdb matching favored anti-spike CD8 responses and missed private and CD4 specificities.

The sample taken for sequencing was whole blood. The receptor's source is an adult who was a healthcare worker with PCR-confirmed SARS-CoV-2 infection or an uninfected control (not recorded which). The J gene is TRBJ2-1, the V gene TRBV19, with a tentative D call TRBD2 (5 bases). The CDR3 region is CASTAGRSSYNEQFF. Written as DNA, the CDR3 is TGTGCCAGTACCGCGGGTCGTAGCTCCTACAATGAGCAGTTCTTC.